This TCR beta chain was observed in a study of T cells in Graves' hyperthyroidism and ophthalmopathy. RNA transcripts served as the template for amplifying TCR beta CDR3 regions. First-round RT-PCR of the TCR CDR3 relied on the HTBI primer set. TCRdb analysed the multiplex PCR reads with MiXCR anew, one entry per CDR3 protein. The sample lists hundreds of thousands of distinct CDR3 sequences, roughly 37% occurring once. Details on this clonotype: A much larger clonotype is one base distant, so this may be a read error.

CDR3 length equals 13 residues. In germline, CDR1 is LNHDA, CDR2 SQIVND (reference sequence). Sequencing was done on a sample of blood. The source of this sequence is a man younger than 30 with Graves' hyperthyroidism. The rearrangement uses TRBV19 and TRBJ1-2, with D possibly being TRBD1 (6 bases). CDR3 sequence reads: CVSSPQGGYGYTF. The CDR3 DNA is TGTGTCAGTTCTCCCCAAGGGGGGTATGGCTACACCTTC.